These T cell receptor beta chains were read from a single sample in a study of shared clonotypes between healthy human individuals. The data were produced by immunoSEQ multiplex PCR, yet TCRdb's version contains in-frame clones alone and is incomplete. This sample yields 2 million to 2.5 million clones, of which over 85% are seen a single time; more than 0.35% belongs to the top ten. The sequencing input was naive CD4+ T cells from PBMCs. The source is a man aged 18 to 30 in good health. Some clones in this sample may be carry-over from other donors' samples. Both conserved end residues are part of each CDR3. The D gene is left open where the match is weak. Rows give clone size only sometimes, using once, few, many, or a class for an expanded clone.

>TRBV9|.|TRBJ2-4|.
CASSGGSKNIQYF
TGTGCCAGCAGCGGGGGTAGCAAAAACATTCAGTACTTC
>TRBV6-6|.|TRBJ1-4|TRBD1
CASRTGQRNEKLFF
TGTGCCAGCAGGACGGGACAGCGTAATGAAAAACTGTTTTTT
>TRBV5-1|.|TRBJ2-7|TRBD2
CASSLGAGTSGRFEQYF
TGCGCCAGCAGCTTGGGGGCTGGGACTAGCGGGAGATTCGAGCAGTACTTC
>TRBV18|.|TRBJ2-6|.
CASSAPPNPGANVLTF
TGTGCCAGCTCAGCCCCCCCCAATCCTGGGGCCAACGTCCTGACTTTC
>TRBV6-4|.|TRBJ1-1|.
CASSALPNTEAFF
TGTGCCAGCAGCGCCCTCCCGAACACTGAAGCTTTCTTT
>TRBV7-2|.|TRBJ2-7|TRBD2
CASSLGTSGGYEQYF
TGTGCCAGCAGCCTAGGTACTAGCGGGGGCTACGAGCAGTACTTC
>TRBV5-8|once|TRBJ1-5|.
CASSFDGGGNQPQHF
TGTGCCAGCAGCTTCGACGGCGGGGGCAATCAGCCCCAGCATTTT
>TRBV5-4|.|TRBJ2-1|TRBD2
CASSPGLAEWVAGEQFF
TGTGCCAGCAGCCCGGGACTAGCGGAGTGGGTAGCGGGTGAGCAGTTCTTC
>TRBV14|.|TRBJ2-1|.
CASSQISYNEQFF
TGTGCCAGCAGCCAAATAAGTTACAATGAGCAGTTCTTC
>TRBV9|once|TRBJ2-5|.
CASSDGPRETQYF
TGTGCCAGCAGCGATGGGCCCCGAGAGACCCAGTACTTC
>TRBV9|.|TRBJ2-7|.
CASSVSFTGEQYF
TGTGCCAGCAGCGTGAGTTTCACGGGCGAGCAGTACTTC
>TRBV28|.|TRBJ2-2|.
CASVTNRITGELFF
TGTGCCAGCGTGACAAACAGGATCACCGGGGAGCTGTTTTTT
>TRBV19|.|TRBJ1-2|.
CASGSQLLYGYTF
TGTGCCAGTGGATCCCAGCTACTCTATGGCTACACCTTC
>TRBV9|.|TRBJ1-3|.
CASSVDGTLSGNTIYF
TGTGCCAGCAGCGTAGACGGGACACTCTCTGGAAACACCATATATTTT
>TRBV7-2|once|TRBJ1-2|.
CASSLGGTFYGYTF
TGTGCCAGCAGCTTAGGAGGGACGTTCTATGGCTACACCTTC
>TRBV5-1|.|TRBJ2-7|.
CASSLVDSWYEQYF
TGCGCCAGCAGCTTGGTTGATAGTTGGTACGAGCAGTACTTC
>TRBV7-9|.|TRBJ2-1|.
CASGHNEQFF
TGTGCCAGCGGTCACAATGAGCAGTTCTTC
>TRBV5-1|.|TRBJ2-2|TRBD2
CASSLSLAGGTGELFF
TGCGCCAGCAGCTTAAGCCTAGCGGGAGGTACCGGGGAGCTGTTTTTT
>TRBV5-1|.|TRBJ2-1|.
CASSPTGEREQFF
TGCGCCAGCAGCCCCACGGGTGAGCGTGAGCAGTTCTTC
>TRBV6-5|.|TRBJ2-5|.
CASSYTPGSSKLEYF
TGTGCCAGCAGTTACACCCCTGGCTCTTCAAAACTGGAGTACTTC
>TRBV7-2|.|TRBJ2-3|.
CASSLSRGADTQYF
TGTGCCAGCAGCTTAAGTCGAGGGGCAGATACGCAGTATTTT
>TRBV14|.|TRBJ2-1|.
CASSQVKGEEQFF
TGTGCCAGCAGCCAAGTAAAGGGGGAGGAGCAGTTCTTC
>TRBV28|.|TRBJ2-7|TRBD1
CASEGAQGPYF
TGTGCCAGCGAGGGGGCCCAGGGCCCTTACTTC
>TRBV7-8|once|TRBJ2-7|.
CASSTSRGVGYEQYF
TGTGCCAGCAGCACCAGCAGGGGCGTAGGCTACGAGCAGTACTTC
>TRBV28|.|TRBJ1-1|.
CASSQQTGRAPEAFF
TGTGCCAGCAGCCAGCAGACAGGACGGGCGCCTGAAGCTTTCTTT
>TRBV14|.|TRBJ2-2|.
CASSPQSTGELFF
TGTGCCAGCAGCCCCCAATCCACCGGGGAGCTGTTTTTT
>TRBV14|.|TRBJ2-3|TRBD2
CASSRTSGRQNTQYF
TGTGCCAGCAGCCGGACTAGCGGGAGGCAGAATACGCAGTATTTT
>TRBV28|once|TRBJ2-3|TRBD2
CASSLPGSGSDTQYF
TGTGCCAGCAGTTTGCCTGGTAGCGGGAGTGATACGCAGTATTTT
>TRBV2|.|TRBJ2-5|.
CASSGLRVQETQYF
TGTGCCAGCAGTGGGTTGAGGGTTCAAGAGACCCAGTACTTC
>TRBV7-2|once|TRBJ2-1|.
CASSLDLYNEQFF
TGTGCCAGCAGCCTTGACCTCTACAATGAGCAGTTCTTC
>TRBV4-3|.|TRBJ2-7|TRBD2
CASSQGASGMYEQYF
TGCGCCAGCAGCCAAGGAGCAAGCGGGATGTACGAGCAGTACTTC
>TRBV28|.|TRBJ1-2|.
CASSSSGTDRGGYTF
TGTGCCAGCAGTTCGTCCGGGACTGACCGCGGGGGCTACACCTTC
>TRBV11-2|.|TRBJ1-6|.
CASSLRLREPPLHF
TGTGCCAGCAGCTTAAGGCTGAGGGAACCACCCCTCCACTTT
>TRBV6-1|.|TRBJ1-1|.
CASSKQEGGTEAFF
TGTGCCAGCAGCAAACAGGAAGGCGGCACTGAAGCTTTCTTT
>TRBV5-4|.|TRBJ2-7|.
CASSLPRGEQYF
TGTGCCAGCAGCTTGCCCCGGGGGGAGCAGTACTTC
>TRBV9|.|TRBJ2-5|.
CASSPGGTEETQYF
TGTGCCAGCAGCCCAGGGGGGACCGAGGAGACCCAGTACTTC
>TRBV28|.|TRBJ1-1|.
CASSPNRATARREAFF
TGTGCCAGCAGTCCAAACAGGGCTACCGCCCGCCGTGAAGCTTTCTTT
>TRBV28|once|TRBJ2-1|TRBD2
CASSPLAGHSYNEQFF
TGTGCCAGCAGTCCACTAGCGGGACACTCCTACAATGAGCAGTTCTTC
>TRBV23-1|.|TRBJ2-3|.
CASPSATDTQYF
TGCGCCAGTCCCTCGGCTACAGATACGCAGTATTTT
>TRBV28|.|TRBJ2-2|TRBD2
CASSFSGLAGAGELFF
TGTGCCAGCAGTTTTTCCGGACTAGCGGGAGCCGGGGAGCTGTTTTTT
>TRBV5-1|.|TRBJ2-3|.
CASSLESSSTDTQYF
TGCGCCAGCAGCTTAGAGAGCTCTAGCACAGATACGCAGTATTTT
>TRBV5-4|.|TRBJ1-1|.
CASTEGFMNTEAFF
TGTGCCAGCACCGAGGGTTTCATGAACACTGAAGCTTTCTTT
>TRBV5-1|.|TRBJ2-5|.
CASSLESGLWETQYF
TGCGCCAGCAGCTTGGAATCAGGGCTTTGGGAGACCCAGTACTTC
>TRBV10-2|.|TRBJ2-3|.
CATQRNGMGTDTQYF
TGCGCCACCCAACGCAACGGGATGGGTACAGATACGCAGTATTTT
>TRBV11-3|.|TRBJ2-3|.
CASQGSSTDTQYF
TGTGCCAGTCAAGGCTCAAGCACAGATACGCAGTATTTT
>TRBV5-1|once|TRBJ2-3|.
CASSRATTDTQYF
TGCGCCAGCAGCCGAGCGACCACAGATACGCAGTATTTT
>TRBV18|.|TRBJ2-1|.
CASSLRDLDSSYNEQFF
TGTGCCAGCTCCTTAAGGGACCTAGATAGCTCCTACAATGAGCAGTTCTTC
>TRBV5-1|.|TRBJ2-2|.
CASSLVGGRSDTGELFF
TGCGCCAGCAGCTTGGTGGGCGGCCGATCGGATACCGGGGAGCTGTTTTTT
>TRBV19|.|TRBJ2-7|TRBD2
CASSIGTSFDEQYF
TGTGCCAGTAGTATTGGGACTAGCTTTGACGAGCAGTACTTC
>TRBV28|.|TRBJ1-4|.
CASSFPFGSRKGEKLFF
TGTGCCAGCAGTTTTCCATTTGGCAGCCGAAAGGGTGAAAAACTGTTTTTT
>TRBV28|.|TRBJ2-5|.
CASTGGGETQYF
TGTGCCAGCACCGGAGGGGGGGAGACCCAGTACTTC
>TRBV30|.|TRBJ1-4|.
CAWDGQGRREKLFF
TGTGCCTGGGATGGGCAGGGTAGAAGGGAAAAACTGTTTTTT
>TRBV5-1|.|TRBJ2-2|.
CASSSNTGTGELFF
TGCGCCAGCAGCTCCAACACGGGCACCGGGGAGCTGTTTTTT